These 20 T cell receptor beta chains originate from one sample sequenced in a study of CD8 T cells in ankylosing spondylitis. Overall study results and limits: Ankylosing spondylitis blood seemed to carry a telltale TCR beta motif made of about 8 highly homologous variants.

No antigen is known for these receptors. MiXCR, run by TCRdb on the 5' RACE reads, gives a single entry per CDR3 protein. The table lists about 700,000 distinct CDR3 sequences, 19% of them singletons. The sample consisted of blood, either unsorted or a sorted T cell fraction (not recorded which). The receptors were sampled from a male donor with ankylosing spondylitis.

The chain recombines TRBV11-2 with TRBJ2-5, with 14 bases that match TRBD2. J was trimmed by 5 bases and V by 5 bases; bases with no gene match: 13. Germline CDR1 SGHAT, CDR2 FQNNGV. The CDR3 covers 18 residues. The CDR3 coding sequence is TGTGCCAGCAGCGTAGGACTAGCGGGGGGCCCGAGTAGGGAGACCCAGTACTTC. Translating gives CASSVGLAGGPSRETQYF.

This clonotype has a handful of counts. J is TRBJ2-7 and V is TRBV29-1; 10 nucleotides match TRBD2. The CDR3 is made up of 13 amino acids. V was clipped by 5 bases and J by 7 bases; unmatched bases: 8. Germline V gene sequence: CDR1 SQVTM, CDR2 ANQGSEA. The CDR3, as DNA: TGCAGCGTTACACTAGCGGGATCCTTTGAGCAGTACTTC. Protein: CSVTLAGSFEQYF.

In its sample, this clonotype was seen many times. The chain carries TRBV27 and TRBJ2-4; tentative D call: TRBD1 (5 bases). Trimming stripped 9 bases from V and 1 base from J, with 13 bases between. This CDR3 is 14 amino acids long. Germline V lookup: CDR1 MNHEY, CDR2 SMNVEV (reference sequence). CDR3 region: CARPRVGAKNIQYF. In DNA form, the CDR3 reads TGTGCCAGACCCAGGGTAGGGGCCAAAAACATTCAGTACTTC.

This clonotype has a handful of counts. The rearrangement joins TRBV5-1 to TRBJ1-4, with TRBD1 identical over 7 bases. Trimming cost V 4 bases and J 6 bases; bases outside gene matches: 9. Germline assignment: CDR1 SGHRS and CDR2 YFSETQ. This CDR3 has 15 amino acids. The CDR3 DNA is TGCGCCAGCAGCGTGGACAGGATGGAGTATGAAAAACTGTTTTTT. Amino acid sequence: CASSVDRMEYEKLFF.

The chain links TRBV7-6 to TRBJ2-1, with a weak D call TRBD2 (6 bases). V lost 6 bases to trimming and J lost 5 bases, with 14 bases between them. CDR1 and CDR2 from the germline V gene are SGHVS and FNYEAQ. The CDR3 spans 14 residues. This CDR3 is CASRHGPGDNEQFF. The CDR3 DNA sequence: TGTGCCAGCAGGCATGGGCCGGGGGACAATGAGCAGTTCTTC.

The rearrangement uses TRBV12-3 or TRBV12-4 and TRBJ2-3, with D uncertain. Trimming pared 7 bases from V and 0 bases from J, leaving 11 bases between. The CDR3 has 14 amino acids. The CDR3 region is CASTSDRSTDTQYF. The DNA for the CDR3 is TGTGCCAGCACTTCTGACCGGAGCACAGATACGCAGTATTTT.

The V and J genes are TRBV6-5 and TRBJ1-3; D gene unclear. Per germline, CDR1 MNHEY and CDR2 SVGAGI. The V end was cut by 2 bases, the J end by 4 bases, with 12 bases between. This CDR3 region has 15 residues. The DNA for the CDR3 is TGTGCCAGCAGTTACCTCACGGGCCGGGGAAACACCATATATTTT. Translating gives CASSYLTGRGNTIYF.

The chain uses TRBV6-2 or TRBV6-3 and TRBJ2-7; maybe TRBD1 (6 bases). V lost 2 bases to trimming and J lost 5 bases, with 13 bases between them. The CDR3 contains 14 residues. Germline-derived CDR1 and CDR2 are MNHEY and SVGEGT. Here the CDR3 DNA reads TGTGCCAGCAGTTACGGCAGGGGCATGGACGAGCAGTACTTC. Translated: CASSYGRGMDEQYF.

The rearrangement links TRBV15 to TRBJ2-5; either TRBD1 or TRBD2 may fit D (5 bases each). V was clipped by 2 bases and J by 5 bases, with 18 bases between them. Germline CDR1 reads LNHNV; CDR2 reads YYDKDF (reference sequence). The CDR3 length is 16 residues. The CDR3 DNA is TGTGCCACCAGCAGAACTTCCGGGACCCCGCACGAGACCCAGTACTTC. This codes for CATSRTSGTPHETQYF.

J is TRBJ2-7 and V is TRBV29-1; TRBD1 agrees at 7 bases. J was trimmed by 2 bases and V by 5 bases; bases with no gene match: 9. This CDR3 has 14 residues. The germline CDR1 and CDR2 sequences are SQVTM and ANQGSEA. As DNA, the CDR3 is TGCAGCGTTTCCGGGACAGCGATGCCCTACGAGCAGTACTTC. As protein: CSVSGTAMPYEQYF.

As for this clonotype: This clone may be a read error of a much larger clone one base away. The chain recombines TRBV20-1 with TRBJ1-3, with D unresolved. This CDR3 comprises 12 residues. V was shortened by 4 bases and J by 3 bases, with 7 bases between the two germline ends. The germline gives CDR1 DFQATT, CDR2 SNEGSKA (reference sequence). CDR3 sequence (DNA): TGCAGTGCTACGGGGAATGGAAACACCATATATTTT. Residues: CSATGNGNTIYF.

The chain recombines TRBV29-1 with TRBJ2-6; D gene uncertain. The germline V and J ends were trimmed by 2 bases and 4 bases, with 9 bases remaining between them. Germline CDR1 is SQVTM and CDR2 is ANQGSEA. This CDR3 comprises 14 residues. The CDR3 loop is CSVESPEGANVLTF. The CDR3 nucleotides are TGCAGCGTTGAATCCCCGGAAGGGGCCAACGTCCTGACTTTC.

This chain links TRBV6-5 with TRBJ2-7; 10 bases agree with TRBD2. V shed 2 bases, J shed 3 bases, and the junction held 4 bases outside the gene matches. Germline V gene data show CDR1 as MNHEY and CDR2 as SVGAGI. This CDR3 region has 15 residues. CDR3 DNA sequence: TGTGCCAGCAGTTACACGCTAGCGGGAGACTACGAGCAGTACTTC. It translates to CASSYTLAGDYEQYF.

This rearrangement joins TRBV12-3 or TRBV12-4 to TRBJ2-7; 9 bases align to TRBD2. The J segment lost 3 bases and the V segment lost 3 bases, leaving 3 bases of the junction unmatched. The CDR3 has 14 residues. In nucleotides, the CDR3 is TGTGCCAGCAGTTTTGTTAGCGGGGGCTACGAGCAGTACTTC. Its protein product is CASSFVSGGYEQYF.

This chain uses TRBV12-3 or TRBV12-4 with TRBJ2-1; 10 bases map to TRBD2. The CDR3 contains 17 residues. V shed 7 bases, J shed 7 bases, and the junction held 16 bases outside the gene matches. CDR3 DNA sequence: TGTGCCAGCACCCTTGGGAGCGGGAGGGGGACGGGTAATGAGCAGTTCTTC. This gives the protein CASTLGSGRGTGNEQFF.

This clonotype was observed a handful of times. CDR3 bases: TGTGCCAGCAGTTATTCGGACGGTTCCTATGGCTACACCTTC. The encoded protein is CASSYSDGSYGYTF. The V call is TRBV6-9, the J call TRBJ1-2; D gene uncertain. The V gene's germline CDR1 is MNHGY and CDR2 SVAAGI. V lost 0 bases and J lost 4, with 9 bases in between. This CDR3 region has 14 residues.

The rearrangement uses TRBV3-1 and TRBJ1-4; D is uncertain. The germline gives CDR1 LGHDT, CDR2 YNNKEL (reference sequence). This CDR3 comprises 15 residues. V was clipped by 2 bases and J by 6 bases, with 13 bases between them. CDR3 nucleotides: TGTGCCAGCAGCCAATTCAAGTGGGTCGATGAAAAACTGTTTTTT. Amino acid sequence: CASSQFKWVDEKLFF.

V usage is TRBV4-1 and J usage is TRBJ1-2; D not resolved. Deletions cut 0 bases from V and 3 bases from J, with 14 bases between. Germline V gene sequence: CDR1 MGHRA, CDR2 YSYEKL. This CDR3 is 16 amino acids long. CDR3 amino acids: CASSQDKRERDYGYTF. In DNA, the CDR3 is TGCGCCAGCAGCCAAGATAAACGGGAGAGGGACTATGGCTACACCTTC.

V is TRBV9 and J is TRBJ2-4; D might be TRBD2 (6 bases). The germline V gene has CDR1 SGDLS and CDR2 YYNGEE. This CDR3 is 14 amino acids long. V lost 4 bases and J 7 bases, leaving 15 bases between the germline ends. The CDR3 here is CASSQYGGMNIQYF. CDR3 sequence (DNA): TGTGCCAGCAGCCAATATGGAGGGATGAACATTCAGTACTTC.

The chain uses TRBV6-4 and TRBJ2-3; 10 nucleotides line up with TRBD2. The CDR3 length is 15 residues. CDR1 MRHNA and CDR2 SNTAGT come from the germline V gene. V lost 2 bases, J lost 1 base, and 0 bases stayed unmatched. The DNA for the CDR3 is TGTGCCAGCAGTGACGGGACTAGCGGCACAGATACGCAGTATTTT. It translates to CASSDGTSGTDTQYF.